This T cell receptor beta chain came from a study of PD-L1 blockade in urothelial cancer. Looking at the study overall: Patients commenced intravenous atezolizumab, 1,200 mg every 3 weeks, in about 2014.

Germline CDR1 reads SNHLY; CDR2 reads FYNNEI. V dropped 4 bases and J dropped 6 bases, with 10 bases sitting between them. The CDR3 contains 13 residues. Time point meaning: peripheral blood 6 weeks after treatment start. Synthetic TCR analog templates were added to each PCR reaction. Sequenced by immunoSEQ multiplex PCR; TCRdb stores in-frame clones only, minus some. The sample includes approximately 28,000 clones, roughly 84% of them seen just once. V is TRBV2 and J is TRBJ1-5, with a possible D match to TRBD1 (5 bases). Here the sequenced sample was PBMCs, taken around atezolizumab (anti-PD-L1) treatment. The TCR comes from a man in his 70s with urothelial cancer. The CDR3 DNA is TGTGCCAGCAGTGGTGAAGGGGTTCAGCCCCAGCATTTT. Residues: CASSGEGVQPQHF.